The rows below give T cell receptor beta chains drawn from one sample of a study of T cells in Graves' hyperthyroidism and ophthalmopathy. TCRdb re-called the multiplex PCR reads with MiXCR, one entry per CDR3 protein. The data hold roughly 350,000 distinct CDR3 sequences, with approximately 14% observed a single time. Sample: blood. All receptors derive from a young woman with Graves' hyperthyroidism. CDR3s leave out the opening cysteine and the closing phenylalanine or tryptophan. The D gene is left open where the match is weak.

ASRGGNWVGSPLH | TRBV28 | .
ASSPGGTSSNEQF | TRBV9 | TRBD2
SALAGGVNEQF | TRBV20-1 | TRBD2
ASSGTGFYGYT | TRBV6-8 | .
SVDPTWTGEQF | TRBV29-1 | .
SVAPSTGRGTAF | TRBV29-1 | TRBD1
ASSLSGAGDTQY | TRBV7-9 | .
ASSIRTYREVETQY | TRBV19 | .
ASSYRDGFYEQY | TRBV4-1 | .
SATEAGSRAQY | TRBV20-1 | TRBD2
SARDGRDRGYEQY | TRBV20-1 | TRBD1
ASRSGTGNTEAF | TRBV7-9 | TRBD1
ASSYRGGDQPQH | TRBV6-1 | .
ASSSGRDLNEQF | TRBV7-8 | .
ASSLGQIGELF | TRBV11-2 | .
AWSKDRVNAGTEAF | TRBV30 | TRBD1
ASSPLTSGFGNEQF | TRBV28 | TRBD2
ASSPLGAKNIQY | TRBV12-3/TRBV12-4 | .
ASSGGGRALFANTGELF | TRBV28 | TRBD2
ASSDAGKHNEQF | TRBV25-1 | .
ARGGPEGETQY | TRBV2 | .
ASSKLRGRSYNEQS | TRBV6-2/TRBV6-3 | .
SARAVWDQPQH | TRBV20-1 | .
ASSLDSRPNTEAF | TRBV7-2 | .
ASSLGQDNQPQH | TRBV7-2 | .
ASSVGGITGTQY | TRBV9 | .
SSRTGQETQY | TRBV29-1 | TRBD1